This is a list of T cell receptor beta chains from one sample in a study of shared clonotypes between healthy human individuals. Profiled with immunoSEQ multiplex PCR; TCRdb holds only in-frame clones, not every one. The table shows millions of clones, with approximately 90% occurring only once. Input material: naive CD4+ T cells sorted from blood. Receptors originate from a man aged 18 to 29 in good health. Each CDR3 is given with its conserved first and last residue. D genes are given only for firm matches. Clone size is stated in some rows and not others, as once, few, many or a class when expanded.

V: TRBV25-1
J: TRBJ2-7
D: NA
size: NA
DNA: TGTGCCAGCAGTGAACCCTCGCTCTCCTACGAGCAGTACTTC
CDR3: CASSEPSLSYEQYF

V: TRBV19
J: TRBJ1-5
D: NA
size: NA
DNA: TGTGCCAGTAGTCTGCGGGACAGCAATCAGCCCCAGCATTTT
CDR3: CASSLRDSNQPQHF

V: TRBV7-2
J: TRBJ2-7
D: TRBD2
size: NA
DNA: TGTGCCAGCAGCACGGGACTAGCGGGAGAGGACGAGCAGTACTTC
CDR3: CASSTGLAGEDEQYF

V: TRBV18
J: TRBJ1-1
D: NA
size: NA
DNA: TGTGCCAGCTCACCACCTGGGATCACTGAAGCTTTCTTT
CDR3: CASSPPGITEAFF

V: TRBV19
J: TRBJ1-1
D: NA
size: once
DNA: TGTGCCAGTAGTATCGCAGGGGCTGTGAACACTGAAGCTTTCTTT
CDR3: CASSIAGAVNTEAFF

V: TRBV7-2
J: TRBJ2-3
D: NA
size: NA
DNA: TGTGCCAGCAGCTTAGCGCACGGAGATACGCAGTATTTT
CDR3: CASSLAHGDTQYF

V: TRBV15
J: TRBJ2-1
D: NA
size: NA
DNA: TGTGCCACCAGCCTTCGAGGGTGGCCAGGCAGGGTGAATGAGCAGTTCTTC
CDR3: CATSLRGWPGRVNEQFF

V: TRBV7-2
J: TRBJ1-1
D: NA
size: few
DNA: TGTGCCAGCAGCTTAAGTCCTCAGGGTTTCTTT
CDR3: CASSLSPQGFF

V: TRBV29-1
J: TRBJ2-7
D: TRBD1
size: NA
DNA: TGCAGCGTCCTCAGGGGGCCCGGCGAGCAGTACTTC
CDR3: CSVLRGPGEQYF

V: TRBV11-2
J: TRBJ2-5
D: NA
size: once
DNA: TGTGCCAGCAGCCCCTTCTGGCGGGGTCTGGAGACCCAGTACTTC
CDR3: CASSPFWRGLETQYF

V: TRBV19
J: TRBJ1-2
D: TRBD1
size: NA
DNA: TGTGCCAGTAGCTGGCCGGGACAGGGGAAGGAGGGCTACACCTTC
CDR3: CASSWPGQGKEGYTF

V: TRBV2
J: TRBJ1-3
D: NA
size: NA
DNA: TGTGCCAGCAGTGAAGCGGGCCGAGGGTATGGAAACACCATATATTTT
CDR3: CASSEAGRGYGNTIYF

V: TRBV5-4
J: TRBJ2-3
D: NA
size: NA
DNA: TGTGCCAGCAGCTTGGAAAGCGGTTCATGGGATACGCAGTATTTT
CDR3: CASSLESGSWDTQYF

V: TRBV5-4
J: TRBJ2-3
D: TRBD2
size: NA
DNA: TGTGCCAGCAGTACTAGCGGCACAGATACGCAGTATTTT
CDR3: CASSTSGTDTQYF

V: TRBV9
J: TRBJ2-7
D: TRBD1
size: NA
DNA: TGTGCCAGCAGCCCAGGACAGGGGCACGTGTACGAGCAGTACTTC
CDR3: CASSPGQGHVYEQYF

V: TRBV10-3
J: TRBJ2-7
D: TRBD2
size: NA
DNA: TGTGCCATCAGTGAGTCGAGTTCGGGGGGCGAGCAGTACTTC
CDR3: CAISESSSGGEQYF

V: TRBV10-3
J: TRBJ2-2
D: TRBD2
size: NA
DNA: TGTGCCATCAAGGGACTAGACACCGGGGAGCTGTTTTTT
CDR3: CAIKGLDTGELFF

V: TRBV10-3
J: TRBJ1-5
D: NA
size: NA
DNA: TGTGCCACGGGTGAGGGTGGTAGCAATCAGCCCCAGCATTTT
CDR3: CATGEGGSNQPQHF

V: TRBV6-6
J: TRBJ1-4
D: NA
size: NA
DNA: TGTGCCAGCAGTCACGCCACGAAGACTAATGAAAAACTGTTTTTT
CDR3: CASSHATKTNEKLFF

V: TRBV5-4
J: TRBJ2-5
D: TRBD1
size: NA
DNA: TGTGCCAGCAGCTTTCGGTCAGGGGGTGAATGGGAGACCCAGTACTTC
CDR3: CASSFRSGGEWETQYF

V: TRBV20-1
J: TRBJ1-1
D: TRBD1
size: NA
DNA: TGCAGTGCTACAGGGGGCACTGAAGCTTTCTTT
CDR3: CSATGGTEAFF

V: TRBV5-1
J: TRBJ2-3
D: NA
size: NA
DNA: TGCGCCAGCAGCTTGGTTTTGTCGGATACGCAGTATTTT
CDR3: CASSLVLSDTQYF

V: TRBV5-1
J: TRBJ2-2
D: NA
size: NA
DNA: TGCGCCAGCAGCTTAGGTAGTTCCACCGGGGAGCTGTTTTTT
CDR3: CASSLGSSTGELFF

V: TRBV10-3
J: TRBJ1-3
D: NA
size: NA
DNA: TGTGCCATCAGTGAGTCGGGGTTCGGAAACACCATATATTTT
CDR3: CAISESGFGNTIYF

V: TRBV14
J: TRBJ2-1
D: NA
size: NA
DNA: TGTGCCAGCAGCCAAGGAAGGTGGGGGTACAGTGAGCAGTTCTTC
CDR3: CASSQGRWGYSEQFF

V: TRBV10-3
J: TRBJ2-2
D: NA
size: NA
DNA: TGTGCCATCGGCGGAGGGACCGGGGAGCTGTTTTTT
CDR3: CAIGGGTGELFF